The clone carrying this T cell receptor beta chain was observed many times. The antigen is unknown. V lost 6 bases to trimming and J lost 6 bases; unmatched junction nucleotides: 10. This CDR3 has 15 amino acids. The germline gives CDR1 SQVTM, CDR2 ANQGSEA. These data are taken from a study of Graves' ophthalmopathy and Graves' hyperthyroidism. Transcripts of RNA were the source for amplifying TCR beta CDR3 regions. Amplification began with first-round RT-PCR using HTBI primers, then second-round multiplex PCR was performed. TCRdb analysed the multiplex PCR reads with MiXCR anew, one entry per CDR3 protein. The table shows 500,000 to 600,000 distinct CDR3 sequences, with 35% to 45% occurring only once. Notes on the study in general: Detection in blood was also observed for most expanded thyroid clonotypes above 0.001 frequency. Built on 13 signatures, a model told ophthalmopathy apart from stable hyperthyroidism with 85% to 90% sensitivity and roughly 81% specificity. Ophthalmopathy progression cases were predicted by the model with 70.59% sensitivity and almost 75% specificity.

Clinical symptoms, serum thyroxine, TRAb, thyroid ultrasound and orbital computed tomography determined diagnosis. The chain employs TRBV29-1 and TRBJ1-4; TRBD1 agrees at 10 bases. Material: peripheral blood or thyroid tissue (not recorded which). The origin of this receptor is an adult man with Graves' hyperthyroidism. The CDR3 region is CSVSRPGTGDEKLFF. The CDR3 DNA reads TGCAGCGTGTCAAGACCCGGGACAGGGGATGAAAAACTGTTTTTT. The whole variable domain, remainder taken from reference TRBV29-1 and TRBJ1-4, is SAVISQKPSRDICQRGTSLTIQCQVDSQVTMMFWYRQQPGQSLTLIATANQGSEATYESGFVIDKFPISRPNLTFSTLTVSNMSPEDSSIYLCSVSRPGTGDEKLFFGSGTQLSVL.